The clone carrying this T cell receptor (beta chain) was seen ten or more times. Its antigen is still unknown. The CDR3 consists of 12 residues. Trimming removed 4 bases at V and 1 base at J, with 5 bases between. In germline, CDR1 is SGHKS, CDR2 YYEKEE (reference sequence). The sample comes from a study of CD8 T cells in ankylosing spondylitis. The study, taken as a whole, reports: Within ankylosing spondylitis blood, a TCR beta motif made up of fewer than ten highly homologous variants appeared to be characteristic.

TCRdb passed the 5' RACE reads through MiXCR, listing each CDR3 protein once. The profile shows some 840,000 distinct CDR3 sequences, over 9.5% of them singletons. The rearrangement uses TRBV5-5 and TRBJ2-5; D gene ambiguous. The sequencing input was blood, either unsorted or a sorted T cell fraction (not recorded which). This TCR derives from a male donor with ankylosing spondylitis. As DNA, the CDR3 is TGTGCCAGCAGCGACTCCCAAGAGACCCAGTACTTC. Translating it yields CASSDSQETQYF.